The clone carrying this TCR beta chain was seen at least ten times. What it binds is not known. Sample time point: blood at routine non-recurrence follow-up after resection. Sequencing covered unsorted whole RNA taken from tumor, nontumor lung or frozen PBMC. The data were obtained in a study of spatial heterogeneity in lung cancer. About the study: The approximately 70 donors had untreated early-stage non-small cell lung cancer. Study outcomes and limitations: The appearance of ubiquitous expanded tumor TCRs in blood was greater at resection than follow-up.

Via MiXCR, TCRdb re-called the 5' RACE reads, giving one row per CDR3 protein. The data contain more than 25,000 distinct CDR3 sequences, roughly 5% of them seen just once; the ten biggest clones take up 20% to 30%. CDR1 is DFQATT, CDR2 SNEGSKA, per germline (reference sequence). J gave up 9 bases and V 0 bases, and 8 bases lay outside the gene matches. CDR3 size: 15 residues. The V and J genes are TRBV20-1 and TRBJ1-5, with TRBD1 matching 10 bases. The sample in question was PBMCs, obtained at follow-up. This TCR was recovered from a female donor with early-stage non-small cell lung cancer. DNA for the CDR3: TGCAGTGCTAGAGATCGGGGACAGGGGTTTCGGCCCCAGCATTTT. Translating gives CSARDRGQGFRPQHF.